Sequencing of this TCR beta chain was carried out in a study of response to subunit inactivated influenza vaccine. The length of the CDR3 is 14 residues. Losses at the gene ends were 6 bases for V and 5 bases for J; bases not matched to a gene: 12. CDR1 and CDR2 from the germline V gene are DFQATT and SNEGSKA (reference sequence). Whole-study findings and limits: Authors suggested seasonal influenza vaccinations each recruit few new T cells.

This clonotype was observed a few times. Its matching antigen is unknown. TCRdb independently ran MiXCR on the RT-PCR reads; one entry per CDR3 protein. Among about 700,000 distinct CDR3 sequences, around a sixth were seen once, and the ten largest hold 11%. The clonotype comes from a man over 45 who received an inactivated influenza vaccine. The chain carries TRBV20-1 and TRBJ1-1; 7 bases align to TRBD1. The specimen comprised PBMCs from blood, sampled 11 to 12 days after vaccination. The CDR3 sequence: CSAEPGGGWTEAFF. The DNA for the CDR3 is TGCAGTGCCGAACCGGGAGGGGGCTGGACTGAAGCTTTCTTT.